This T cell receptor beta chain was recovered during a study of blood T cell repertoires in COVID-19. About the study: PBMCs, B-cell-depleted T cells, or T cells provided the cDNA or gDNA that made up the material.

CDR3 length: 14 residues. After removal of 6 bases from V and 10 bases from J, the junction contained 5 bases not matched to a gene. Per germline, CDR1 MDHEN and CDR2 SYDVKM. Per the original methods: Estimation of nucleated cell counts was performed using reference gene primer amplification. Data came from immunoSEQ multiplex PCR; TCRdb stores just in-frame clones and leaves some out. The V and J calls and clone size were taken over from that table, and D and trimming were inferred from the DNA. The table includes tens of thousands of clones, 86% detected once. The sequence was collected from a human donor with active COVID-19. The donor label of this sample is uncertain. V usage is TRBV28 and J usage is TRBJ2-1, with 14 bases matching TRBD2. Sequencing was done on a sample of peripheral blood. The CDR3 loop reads CASRPGTSGSEQFF. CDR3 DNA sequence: TGTGCCAGCAGACCAGGGACTAGCGGGAGCGAGCAGTTCTTC.